The present TCR beta chain was sequenced within a study of control samples from healthy donors and cancer patients. The J segment lost 2 bases and the V segment lost 4 bases, leaving 2 bases of the junction unmatched. This CDR3 has 14 amino acids. The germline V gene has CDR1 MGHDK and CDR2 SYGVNS. Profiled with immunoSEQ multiplex PCR; TCRdb holds only in-frame clones, not every one. Of 95,000 to 150,000 clones detected, around nine tenths appear once; the ten largest clones hold roughly 12%. V gene TRBV25-1 combines with J gene TRBJ2-7; 10 positions agree with TRBD1. The TCR comes from a man younger than 45 in good health. The sample comprised blood. Here the CDR3 DNA reads TGTGCCAGCAGTGCCGGGACAGGGGCCTACGAGCAGTACTTC. This translates into CASSAGTGAYEQYF.